A selection of T cell receptor beta chains follows, all from one sample in a study of immune evolution from preneoplasia to lung adenocarcinoma. TCRdb keeps only in-frame clones here, not all; method: immunoSEQ multiplex PCR. This table has approximately 8,800 clones, around 80% appearing once. Sequences were obtained from FFPE minimally invasive lung adenocarcinoma tissue. These receptors came from a donor aged 70 or older with lung adenocarcinoma. CDR3s include the opening cysteine and the closing phenylalanine or tryptophan. Fields, in order: V gene, clone size, D gene, J gene, CDR3 protein, CDR3 DNA. The D gene is left open where the match is weak. Rows give clone size only sometimes, using once, few, many, or a class for an expanded clone.

TRBV9	NA	NA	TRBJ2-1	CASSQLASFYNEQFF	TGTGCCAGCAGCCAACTAGCATCCTTCTACAATGAGCAGTTCTTC
TRBV2	NA	TRBD2	TRBJ2-5	CASKIGLAGAQETQYF	TGTGCCAGCAAAATCGGGCTAGCGGGAGCCCAAGAGACCCAGTACTTC
TRBV11-2	once	NA	TRBJ1-3	CASSLARQGRDSGNTIYF	TGTGCCAGCAGCTTAGCCCGGCAGGGACGAGACTCTGGAAACACCATATATTTT
TRBV28	NA	NA	TRBJ2-7	CATHSGGLSYEQYF	TGTGCCACCCACAGTGGTGGGCTCTCCTACGAGCAGTACTTC
TRBV4-1	NA	NA	TRBJ1-4	CASSQDPGVREKLFF	TGCGCCAGCAGCCAAGATCCGGGGGTACGCGAAAAACTGTTTTTT
TRBV7-9	NA	TRBD2	TRBJ2-3	CASSPVLAGTSTDTQYF	TGTGCCAGCAGCCCCGTACTAGCGGGAACTAGCACAGATACGCAGTATTTT
TRBV7-6	NA	TRBD2	TRBJ2-7	CASSPRTGEGYEQYF	TGTGCCAGCAGCCCTCGGACGGGGGAGGGCTACGAGCAGTACTTC
TRBV7-2	NA	TRBD2	TRBJ2-1	CASSLEQGLAGRIRIF	TGTGCCAGCAGCTTAGAGCAGGGACTAGCGGGAAGAATACGGATCTTC
TRBV9	NA	NA	TRBJ2-5	CASSVEARAAGGETQYF	TGTGCCAGCAGCGTAGAGGCCCGGGCAGCCGGCGGGGAGACCCAGTACTTC
TRBV27	NA	NA	TRBJ2-7	CASSLSGQYEQYF	TGTGCCAGCAGTCTATCTGGACAGTACGAGCAGTACTTC
TRBV21-1	NA	NA	TRBJ1-5	CASSKQDRSHQPQHF	TGTGCCAGCAGCAAACAGGACAGGAGTCATCAGCCCCAGCATTTT
TRBV6-6	NA	NA	TRBJ1-5	CASSYSGVNNQPQHF	TGTGCCAGCAGTTACAGTGGGGTTAACAATCAGCCCCAGCATTTT
TRBV21-1	NA	NA	TRBJ2-5	CASSRTSGNETQYF	TGTGCCAGCAGCCGCACTAGCGGGAATGAGACCCAGTACTTC
TRBV7-6	NA	TRBD1	TRBJ1-3	CASSSDRGLSTIYF	TGTGCCAGCAGCTCCGACAGGGGGTTGAGCACCATATATTTT
TRBV5-6	NA	NA	TRBJ2-2	CASSYITGELFF	TGTGCCAGCAGCTATATTACCGGGGAGCTGTTTTTT
TRBV21-1	once	NA	TRBJ2-7	CASSNKGDRATSEQYF	TGTGCCAGCAGCAACAAAGGGGACAGGGCCACCTCCGAGCAGTACTTC
TRBV13	NA	TRBD1	TRBJ1-1	CASSLGDRASEAFF	TGTGCCAGCAGCTTAGGGGACAGGGCAAGTGAAGCTTTCTTT
TRBV6-4	NA	NA	TRBJ1-2	CASSPDSGSYGYTF	TGTGCCAGCAGTCCCGATTCAGGTTCCTATGGCTACACCTTC
TRBV5-5	NA	NA	TRBJ1-1	CASSYGPNTEAFF	TGTGCCAGCAGCTATGGCCCGAACACTGAAGCTTTCTTT
TRBV4-1	once	NA	TRBJ2-1	CASSQDRFSRGNEQFF	TGCGCCAGCAGCCAAGATCGGTTCTCCAGGGGCAATGAGCAGTTCTTC
TRBV2	NA	TRBD1	TRBJ1-4	CASQGEQGNEKLFF	TGTGCCAGCCAGGGGGAGCAGGGGAATGAAAAACTGTTTTTT
TRBV9	NA	TRBD1	TRBJ2-5	CASSGGQGAWETQYF	TGTGCCAGCAGCGGGGGACAGGGGGCGTGGGAGACCCAGTACTTC
TRBV19	NA	NA	TRBJ1-5	CASSMLAPSNQPQHF	TGTGCCAGTAGTATGCTGGCCCCCAGCAATCAGCCCCAGCATTTT
TRBV28	NA	NA	TRBJ1-5	CASRGGSNQPQHF	TGTGCCAGCAGAGGGGGATCAAATCAGCCCCAGCATTTT
TRBV27	NA	NA	TRBJ2-1	CASREGGFSSYNEQFF	TGTGCCAGCAGGGAGGGGGGATTCAGCTCCTACAATGAGCAGTTCTTC
TRBV10-3	NA	TRBD2	TRBJ2-2	CAISDSGRTSGELFF	TGTGCCATCAGTGATAGCGGGCGAACCTCCGGGGAGCTGTTTTTT
TRBV28	NA	TRBD2	TRBJ2-3	CASSSIAGVQTDTQYF	TGTGCCAGCAGTTCAATAGCGGGAGTTCAAACAGATACGCAGTATTTT
TRBV19	NA	NA	TRBJ1-5	CASSFNSNQPQHF	TGTGCCAGTAGTTTCAATAGCAATCAGCCCCAGCATTTT
TRBV30	NA	TRBD2	TRBJ2-1	CAWSVGTSSYNEQFF	TGTGCCTGGAGTGTCGGGACTAGCTCCTACAATGAGCAGTTCTTC
TRBV19	large	NA	TRBJ2-2	CASTPRGVGTGELFF	TGTGCCAGTACCCCTAGGGGGGTTGGCACCGGGGAGCTGTTTTTT
TRBV6-1	NA	NA	TRBJ2-3	CASSEGRIPDTQYF	TGTGCCAGCAGTGAAGGTCGGATTCCAGATACGCAGTATTTT
TRBV6-1	NA	NA	TRBJ1-1	CATGRATTGPGEAFF	TGTGCCACAGGGAGGGCTACCACAGGACCCGGTGAAGCTTTCTTT